Following are 9 T cell receptor beta chains from one sample sequenced in a study of T cell repertoires in cytomegalovirus infection (dated by TCRdb to about 2019). Sequencing was carried out with an Illumina HiSeq 1500. TCRdb redid the processing of the public reads, applying fastp at Q25 and MiXCR, and retained in-frame beta chains. A single entry per CDR3 protein holds the most common genes and DNA from its merged rows. The sample table holds around 550,000 distinct CDR3 sequences, of which about a quarter were seen once. Of the sample, around 14% falls within the top ten clones. Sequencing was performed on PBMCs. These receptors originate from a human donor in good health (CMV status not recorded). Some clones in this sample may be carry-over from other donors' samples.

The V gene is TRBV7-4, the J gene TRBJ1-2; D possibly corresponds to TRBD1 (5 bases). Trimming took 0 bases from V and 4 from J, leaving 18 bases between them. The CDR3 has 17 amino acids. Germline-derived CDR1 and CDR2 are SGHVT and SQSDAQ. DNA for the CDR3: TGTGCCAGCAGCTTAGCAGGCCGGGCTGGAGGGGTCTATGGCTACACCTTC. Translation: CASSLAGRAGGVYGYTF.

The chain combines TRBV12-3 or TRBV12-4 with TRBJ2-7; no reliable D call. V dropped 5 bases and J dropped 2 bases, with 10 bases sitting between them. CDR3 length equals 13 residues. The CDR3, as DNA: TGTGCCAGCAGTCCTAGGTTCGCCTACGAGCAGTACGTC. Amino acids: CASSPRFAYEQYV.

There are many counts of this clonotype. The V gene is TRBV7-6, the J gene TRBJ2-3; D not resolved. This CDR3 comprises 15 residues. Germline CDR1 reads SGHVS; CDR2 reads FNYEAQ. V lost 5 bases to trimming and J lost 4 bases, with 16 bases between them. CDR3 nucleotide sequence: TGTGCCAGCAGCAGGGCACAAGACTTCTCAGATACGCAGTATTTT. Translation: CASSRAQDFSDTQYF.

The rearrangement uses TRBV6-2 or TRBV6-3 and TRBJ2-1, with D possibly being TRBD2 (5 bases). CDR3 size: 15 residues. V gave up 2 bases and J gave up 9 bases, with 17 bases separating them. Germline V gene data show CDR1 as MNHEY and CDR2 as SVGEGT. The CDR3 bases are TGTGCCAGCAGTTACGTTGGGAGTCAGAAGGGTGAGCAGTTCTTC. This codes for CASSYVGSQKGEQFF.

CDR3: CASRVPLAGNTREQYF. CDR3 in DNA: TGTGCCAGCAGGGTACCCCTGGCGGGGAACACCCGCGAGCAGTACTTC. The J gene is TRBJ2-7, the V gene TRBV6-8; tentative D call: TRBD2 (6 bases). Germline assignment: CDR1 MNHGY and CDR2 SAAAGT. The V end lost 6 bases, the J end lost 6 bases, and 24 bases lay between the germline ends. This CDR3 is built from 16 residues.

This clonotype was observed a few times. CDR3: CASSRDFQETQYF. CDR3 nucleotides: TGTGCCAGCAGTCGGGACTTCCAAGAGACCCAGTACTTC. V is TRBV6-2 or TRBV6-3 and J is TRBJ2-5, with D perhaps TRBD2 (6 bases). The CDR3 is 13 amino acids. Germline V gene sequence: CDR1 MNHEY, CDR2 SVGEGT. V lost 5 bases and J 1 base, leaving 8 bases between the germline ends.

The V and J genes are TRBV7-9 and TRBJ1-5, with no clear D. There are 13 residues in the CDR3. Germline-derived CDR1 and CDR2 are SEHNR and FQNEAQ (reference sequence). V lost 6 bases, J lost 6 bases, and 12 bases lay in between. The CDR3 is CASSPDGIQPQHF. CDR3 sequence (DNA): TGTGCCAGCAGTCCCGACGGTATTCAGCCCCAGCATTTT.

The rearrangement uses TRBV19 and TRBJ1-2, with 9 bases lining up with TRBD1. The length of the CDR3 is 13 residues. Trimming took 4 bases from V and 8 from J; bases not matched to a gene: 5. Germline V lookup: CDR1 LNHDA, CDR2 SQIVND (reference sequence). CDR3 protein: CASSTRTGAGYTF. The CDR3 nucleotides are TGTGCCAGTAGTACCCGGACAGGGGCCGGCTACACCTTC.

The chain joins TRBV19 to TRBJ2-3, with unresolved D. This CDR3 has 14 amino acids. Germline CDR1 reads LNHDA; CDR2 reads SQIVND (reference sequence). Trimming took off 3 bases at V and 2 bases at J, with 9 bases between the two ends. CDR3 in amino acids: CASSMNRFTDTQYF. The CDR3 bases are TGTGCCAGTAGTATGAATCGGTTCACAGATACGCAGTATTTT. The full variable domain, its missing parts supplied by reference TRBV19 and TRBJ2-3, is DGGITQSPKYLFRKEGQNVTLSCEQNLNHDAMYWYRQDPGQGLRLIYYSQIVNDFQKGDIAEGYSVSREKKESFPLTVTSAQKNPTAFYLCASSMNRFTDTQYFGPGTRLTVL.